This TCR beta chain stems from a study of blood T cell repertoires in COVID-19. About the research overall: The origin of the acute and convalescent COVID-19 samples was the United States, Italy and Spain. T cells, B-cell-depleted T cells, or PBMCs supplied cDNA or gDNA.

V trimming: 2 bases; J trimming: 3 bases; junction bases outside the gene matches: 8. This CDR3 has 17 residues. Assay: immunoSEQ multiplex PCR; the TCRdb copy retains only in-frame clones and omits some. The sample holds 75,000 to 100,000 clones, over 75% seen once. This clone was counted once. The genes are TRBV23-1 and TRBJ2-1; TRBD1 matches 9 bases. TRBV23-1 is an ORF; its function is uncertain. The TCR comes from a man aged 55-75 years with acute or convalescent COVID-19. The sequenced sample consisted of peripheral blood. For the CDR3, the DNA is TGCGCCAGCAGTCAACCACCTCCGGGACAGGGCTACAATGAGCAGTTCTTC. Its translation is CASSQPPPGQGYNEQFF.